The clone carrying this T cell receptor beta chain was seen a handful of times. Its antigen is still unknown. Constant-region reverse primers amplified full-length variable regions, followed by semi-nested Nested Universal Primer A PCR. TCRdb used MiXCR to reprocess the 5' RACE reads, holding one entry per CDR3 protein. The sample has tens of thousands of distinct CDR3 sequences, around a quarter seen once; the top ten hold 2% to 2.5%. Study findings and constraints: Greatest tumor Treg TCR overlap was with tumor naive CD4+ cells.

V was pared by 2 bases and J by 0 bases, with 12 bases between. CDR1 SGHRS and CDR2 YFSETQ come from the germline V gene. The CDR3 sequence is 15 residues long. Sequenced material: naive CD4+ T cells sorted from blood. Subset defined: naive CD4+ T cells, CD4+CD45RA+CD25-. The TCR was taken from a female donor with breast cancer. This chain links TRBV5-1 with TRBJ2-7, with D perhaps matching TRBD1 or TRBD2 (5 bases each). Here the CDR3 DNA reads TGCGCCAGCAGCTTCCGGGGCTCCAGCTCCTACGAGCAGTACTTC. Translating it yields CASSFRGSSSYEQYF.